This TCR beta chain was observed in a study of CD8+ T cells in alopecia areata (dated by TCRdb to the late 2010s). Turning to the overall study: Treated patients were enrolled in an open-label pilot trial of oral tofacitinib, 5 to 10 mg twice daily, for moderate-to-severe alopecia areata. Patients stayed on tofacitinib for 6 to 18 months and then had 6 months of follow-up off drug so that delayed response and recurrence could be assessed. To study T cell clonal expansion in alopecia areata, the researchers applied high-throughput TCRbeta sequencing to both the C3H/HeJ mouse model and human patients. Scalp tissue and sorted CD4+ and CD8+ peripheral blood T cells from patchy and totalis/universalis alopecia areata patients and from healthy controls were covered by human TCRbeta sequencing. Patients on tofacitinib were biopsied at baseline and after 4 and 24 weeks of treatment, and several of the patients also had a later scalp biopsy. Clonality in the scalp was compared among normal scalp (n=4), patchy alopecia areata scalp (n=8), and alopecia totalis/universalis scalp (n=8). The RNA source kit depended on sample type: the PAXgene miRNA kit for fixed scalp, the miRNeasy kit for PBMCs, and the RNeasy kit for mouse skin. TCRbeta CDR3 regions were amplified by immunoSEQ multiplex PCR using 35 Vbeta forward and 13 Jbeta reverse primers. The full study reports these points: Scalp TCR repertoire analysis is complicated because resident alphabeta T cells in normal human skin are also sequenced, whereas mouse skin is dominated by gammadelta T cells. Compared with normal scalp, lesional scalp had higher clonality and more expanded CD8+ clones, particularly in alopecia totalis/universalis, a pattern that suggests antigenic drive. Shared TCR sequences between patients were less evident than in mice, which may be partly attributable to HLA diversity in the patient population.

On this clone itself: Its antigen target is currently unknown. Per-nucleotide qualities are absent, and no much larger clonotype sits a single base away.

Library method: the immunoSEQ multiplex PCR assay. To provide template for TCR sequencing, every sample had RNA extracted and reverse transcribed into cDNA. SuperScript III was used to make first-strand cDNA, primed with a 2:1 mix of oligo-dT and random hexamers. Amplification bias was assessed with a synthetic immune receptor repertoire, and residual bias was removed computationally. The study's own analysis went as follows. Raw reads were preprocessed to remove errors, and CDR3 was defined by IMGT conventions from the conserved cysteine to phenylalanine. Clonality was calculated as 1 minus Shannon entropy normalized by log2 of the number of productive unique TCRs. Whether scalp clones were CD4 or CD8 was inferred by matching scalp TCRbeta sequences against CD4 and CD8 repertoires sorted from blood. TCRdb re-hosts the immuneACCESS table, in-frame sequences only. Its copies lack some clones; in the studies checked, an unresolved V gene accounts for under half of them, and the cause for the rest is not known. The V and J calls and clone size are taken from that table; D and trimming were inferred from the DNA. For this sample there are over 200,000 clones; 50% to 60% appear just once. The ten largest clones take up 0.45% of the sample.

V gives up 4 bases and J gives up 4 bases, and the segment between their germline ends measures 7 bases. The CDR3 spans 12 residues, from the cysteine through the phenylalanine. This entry keeps only the CDR3 DNA: 36 bases, framed from base 1. CDR1 and CDR2 (SEHNR, FQNEAQ) derive from the germline V gene (reference sequence). Reading the label with the study, this specimen's time point is: baseline before oral tofacitinib. From alopecia areata patients, peripheral blood was collected along with lesional scalp punch biopsies. After PBMCs were isolated by density centrifugation and stained for CD3, CD4 and CD8, a FACSAria was used to sort CD4+ and CD8+ T cells.

The TCR sequence derives from a human donor with alopecia areata. Sequenced material: CD4+ T cells sorted from blood, taken at week 0. This chain joins TRBV7-9 to TRBJ1-1, with the identity of the D gene unclear. The CDR3 sequence is CASSSSTTEAFF. Here is the DNA: TGTGCCAGCAGCTCCTCGACCACTGAAGCTTTCTTT.